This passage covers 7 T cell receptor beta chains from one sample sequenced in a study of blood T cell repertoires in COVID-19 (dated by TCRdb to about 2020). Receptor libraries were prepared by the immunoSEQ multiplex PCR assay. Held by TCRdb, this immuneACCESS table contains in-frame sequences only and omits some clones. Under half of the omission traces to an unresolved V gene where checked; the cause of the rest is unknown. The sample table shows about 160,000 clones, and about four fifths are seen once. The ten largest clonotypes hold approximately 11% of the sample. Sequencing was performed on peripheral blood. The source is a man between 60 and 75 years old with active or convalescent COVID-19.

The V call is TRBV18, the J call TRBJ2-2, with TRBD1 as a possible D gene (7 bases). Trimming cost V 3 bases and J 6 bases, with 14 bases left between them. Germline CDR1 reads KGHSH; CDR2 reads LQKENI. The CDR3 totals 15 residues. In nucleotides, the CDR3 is TGTGCCAGCTCACCTGACAGGGCGGGATCCGGGGAGCTGTTTTTT. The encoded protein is CASSPDRAGSGELFF.

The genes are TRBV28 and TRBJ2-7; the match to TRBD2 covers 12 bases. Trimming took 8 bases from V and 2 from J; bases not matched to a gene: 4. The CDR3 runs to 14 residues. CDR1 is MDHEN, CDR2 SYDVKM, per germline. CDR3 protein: CASLGLAGTYEQYF. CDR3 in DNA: TGTGCCAGCCTTGGACTAGCGGGGACCTACGAGCAGTACTTC.

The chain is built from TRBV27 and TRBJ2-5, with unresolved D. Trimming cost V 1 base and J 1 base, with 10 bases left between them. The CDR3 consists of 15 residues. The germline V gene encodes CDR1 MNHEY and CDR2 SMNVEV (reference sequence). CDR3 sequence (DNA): TGTGCCAGCAGTTTATACCCCAAGCCCCAAGAGACCCAGTACTTC. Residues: CASSLYPKPQETQYF.

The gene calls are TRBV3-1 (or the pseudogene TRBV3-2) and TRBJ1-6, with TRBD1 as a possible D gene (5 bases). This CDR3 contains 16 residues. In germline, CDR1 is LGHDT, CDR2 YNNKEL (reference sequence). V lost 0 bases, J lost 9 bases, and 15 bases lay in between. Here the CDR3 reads CASSQDGAGRLSPLHF. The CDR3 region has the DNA TGTGCCAGCAGCCAAGACGGCGCAGGGAGGCTTTCACCCCTCCACTTT.

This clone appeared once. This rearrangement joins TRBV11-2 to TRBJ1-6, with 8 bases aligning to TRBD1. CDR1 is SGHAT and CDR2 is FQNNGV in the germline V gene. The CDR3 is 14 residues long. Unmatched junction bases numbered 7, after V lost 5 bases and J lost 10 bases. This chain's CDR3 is CASSAGQGQSPLHF. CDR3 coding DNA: TGTGCCAGCAGCGCTGGACAGGGCCAATCACCCCTCCACTTT. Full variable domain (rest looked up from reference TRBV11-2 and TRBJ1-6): EAGVAQSPRYKIIEKRQSVAFWCNPISGHATLYWYQQILGQGPKLLIQFQNNGVVDDSQLPKDRFSAERLKGVDSTLKIQPAKLEDSAVYLCASSAGQGQSPLHFGNGTRLTVT.

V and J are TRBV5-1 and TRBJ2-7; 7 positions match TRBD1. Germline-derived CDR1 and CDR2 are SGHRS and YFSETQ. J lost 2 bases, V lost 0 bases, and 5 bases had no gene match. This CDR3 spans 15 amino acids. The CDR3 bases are TGCGCCAGCAGCTTGGCCAACGACAGGGCCTACGAGCAGTACTTC. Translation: CASSLANDRAYEQYF.

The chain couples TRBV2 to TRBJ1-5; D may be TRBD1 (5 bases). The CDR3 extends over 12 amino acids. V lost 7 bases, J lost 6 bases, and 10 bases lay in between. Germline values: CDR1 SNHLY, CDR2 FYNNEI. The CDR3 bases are TGTGCCAGCAAGGAGGGGATTCAGCCCCAGCATTTT. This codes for CASKEGIQPQHF.